This T cell receptor beta chain stems from a study of blood T cell repertoires in COVID-19. As for the study in general: COVID-19 samples, acute and convalescent, were from the United States, Italy and Spain. PBMCs, B-cell-depleted T cells, or T cells provided the cDNA or gDNA that made up the material.

Profiled with immunoSEQ multiplex PCR; TCRdb holds only in-frame clones, not every one. In the table there are approximately 310,000 clones, 85% of which are singletons. The CDR3 is made up of 12 amino acids. Trimming took off 3 bases at V and 3 bases at J, with 3 bases between the two ends. CDR1 is MDHEN, CDR2 SYDVKM, per germline. Clinical history reported by participants formed the basis on which cohorts were assigned. Exposed participants encountered a COVID-19 case during the 2 weeks preceding study entry. The V and J genes are TRBV28 and TRBJ1-5; D unresolved. The sample comprised PBMCs or T cells enriched from blood (not recorded which). This receptor was taken from a woman younger than 45 who had been exposed to COVID-19. The CDR3 here is CASSFVNQPQHF. Here the CDR3 DNA reads TGTGCCAGCAGTTTCGTCAATCAGCCCCAGCATTTT.